The clone carrying this T cell receptor (beta chain) was seen once. Germline V gives CDR1 MNHEY, CDR2 SVGAGI. This CDR3 is built from 15 residues. V was clipped by 4 bases and J by 5 bases; unmatched bases: 11. Assay used: immunoSEQ multiplex PCR; TCRdb lists only in-frame clones, some missing. The table lists approximately 240,000 clones, about nine tenths of them singletons. This sample is part of a study of blood T cell repertoires in COVID-19. The genes are TRBV6-5 and TRBJ2-7; 7 nucleotides match TRBD1. This clonotype was sampled from a young woman who had recovered from COVID-19. Material for sequencing was PBMCs or T cells enriched from blood (not recorded which). The CDR3 region has the DNA TGTGCCAGCAGTTCCTCGACAGGGTCCGTAAACGAGCAGTACTTC. This codes for CASSSSTGSVNEQYF.